Here is one T cell receptor beta chain with its context. Only in-frame clones appear in the TCRdb table, and some are missing; sequencing was by immunoSEQ multiplex PCR. The sample shows around 500,000 clones, approximately 83% of them seen only once. This specimen belongs to a study of blood T cell repertoires in COVID-19. Study in general: Sources were T cells, B-cell-depleted T cells, or PBMCs; the material itself was cDNA or gDNA.

This TCR was sampled from a human donor in a cohort sampled during active COVID-19. Source material: peripheral blood.

CDR3 sequence: CASSLVTGPSNEKLFF. Written as DNA, the CDR3 is TGTGCCAGCAGCTTAGTCACAGGGCCCTCCAATGAAAAACTGTTTTTT. This chain uses TRBV7-2 with TRBJ1-4; tentative D call: TRBD1 (6 bases). Germline CDR1 reads SGHTA; CDR2 reads FQGNSA. The CDR3 extends over 16 amino acids. Trimming took 1 base from V and 5 from J, leaving 14 bases between them. Complete variable domain (other parts from reference TRBV7-2 and TRBJ1-4): GAGVSQSPSNKVTEKGKDVELRCDPISGHTALYWYRQSLGQGLEFLIYFQGNSAPDKSGLPSDRFSAERTGGSVSTLTIQRTQQEDSAVYLCASSLVTGPSNEKLFFGSGTQLSVL.